The clone carrying this T cell receptor beta chain was found once. The germline gives CDR1 LNHDA, CDR2 SQIVND (reference sequence). Trimming took 0 bases from V and 10 from J; bases not matched to a gene: 10. This CDR3 has 15 amino acids. Some clones are missing from TCRdb's copy, which holds only in-frame ones; the method was immunoSEQ multiplex PCR. The sample carries under 300,000 clones, roughly nine tenths recorded once. This record comes from a study of blood T cell repertoires in COVID-19. The chain has TRBV19 and TRBJ1-1; 8 positions match TRBD1. Material for sequencing was PBMCs or T cells enriched from blood (not recorded which). The source of this sequence is a woman aged 18-29 years who had recovered from COVID-19. CDR3 protein: CASSIERTGRFGAFF. As DNA, the CDR3 is TGTGCCAGTAGTATAGAACGGACAGGGCGATTTGGAGCTTTCTTT.